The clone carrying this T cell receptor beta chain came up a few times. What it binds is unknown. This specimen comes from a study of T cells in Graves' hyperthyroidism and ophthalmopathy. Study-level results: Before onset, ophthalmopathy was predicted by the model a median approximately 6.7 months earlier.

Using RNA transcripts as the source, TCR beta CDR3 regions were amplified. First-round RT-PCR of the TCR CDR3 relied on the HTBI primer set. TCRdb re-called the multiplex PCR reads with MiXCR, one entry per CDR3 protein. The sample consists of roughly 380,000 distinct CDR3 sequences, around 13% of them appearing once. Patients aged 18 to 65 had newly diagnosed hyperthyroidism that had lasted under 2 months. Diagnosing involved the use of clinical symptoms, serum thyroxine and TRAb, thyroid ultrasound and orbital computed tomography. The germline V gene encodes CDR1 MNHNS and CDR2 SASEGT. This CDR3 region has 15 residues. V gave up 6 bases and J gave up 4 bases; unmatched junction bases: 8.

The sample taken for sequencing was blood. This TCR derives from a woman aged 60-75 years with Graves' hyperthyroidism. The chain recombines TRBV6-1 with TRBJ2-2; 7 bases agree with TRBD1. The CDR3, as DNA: TGTGCCAGCAGCAACAGGGGTTTGGGCACCGGGGAGCTGTTTTTT. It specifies CASSNRGLGTGELFF.